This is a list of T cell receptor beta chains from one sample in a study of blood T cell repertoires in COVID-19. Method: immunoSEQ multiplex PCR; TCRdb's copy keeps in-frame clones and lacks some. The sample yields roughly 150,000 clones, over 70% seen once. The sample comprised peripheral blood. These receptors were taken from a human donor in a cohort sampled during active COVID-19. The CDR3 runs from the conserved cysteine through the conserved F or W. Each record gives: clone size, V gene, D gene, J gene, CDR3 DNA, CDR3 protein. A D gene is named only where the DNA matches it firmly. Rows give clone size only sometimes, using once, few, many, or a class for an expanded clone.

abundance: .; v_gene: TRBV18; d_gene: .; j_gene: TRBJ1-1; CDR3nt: TGTGCCAGCTCACCGTCGGCGGGACCCACTGAAGCTTTCTTT; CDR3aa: CASSPSAGPTEAFF
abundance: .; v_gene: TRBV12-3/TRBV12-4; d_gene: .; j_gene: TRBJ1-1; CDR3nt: TGTGCCAGCAGTTTAACAGGCAACACTGAAGCTTTCTTT; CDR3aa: CASSLTGNTEAFF
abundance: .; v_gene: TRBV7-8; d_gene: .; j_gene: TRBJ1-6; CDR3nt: TGTGCCAGCAGCTTACGGGAGGGGATAATTTTTTCACCCCTCCACTTT; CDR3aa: CASSLREGIIFSPLHF
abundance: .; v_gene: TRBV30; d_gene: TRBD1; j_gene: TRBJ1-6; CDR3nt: TGTGCCTTCAGGGGGGACAGGGGTCGTTCACCCCTCCACTTT; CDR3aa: CAFRGDRGRSPLHF
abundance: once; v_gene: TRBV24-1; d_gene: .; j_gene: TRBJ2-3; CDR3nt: TGTGCCACCAGTGGCTCAGGCGATACGCAGTATTTT; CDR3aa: CATSGSGDTQYF
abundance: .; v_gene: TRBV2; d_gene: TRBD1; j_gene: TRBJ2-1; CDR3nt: TGTGCCAGCAGTGAAACAGGGGGCGGCTATGAGCAGTTCTTC; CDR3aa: CASSETGGGYEQFF
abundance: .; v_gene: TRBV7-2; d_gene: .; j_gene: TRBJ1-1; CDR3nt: TGTGCCAGCAGCTTAGGCAGGCAGGGCACTGAAGCTTTCTTT; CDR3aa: CASSLGRQGTEAFF
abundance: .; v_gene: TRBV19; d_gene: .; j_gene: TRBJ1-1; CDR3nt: TGTGCCAGTAGTATAGCTTCCATACAGAACACTGAAGCTTTCTTT; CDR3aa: CASSIASIQNTEAFF
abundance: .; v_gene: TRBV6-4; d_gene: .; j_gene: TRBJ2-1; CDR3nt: TGTGCCAGCAGTCTCGAGGGGGGGCCATACAATGAGCAGTTCTTC; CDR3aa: CASSLEGGPYNEQFF
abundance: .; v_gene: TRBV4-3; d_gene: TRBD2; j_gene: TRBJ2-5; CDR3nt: TGCGCCAGCAGCCCAAGTATTAGCGGGGGTGTGGACTTC; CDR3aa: CASSPSISGGVDF
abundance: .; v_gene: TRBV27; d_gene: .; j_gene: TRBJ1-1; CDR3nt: TGTGCCAGCAGTTTGCGGGGCGCATCAACTGAAGCTTTCTTT; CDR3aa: CASSLRGASTEAFF
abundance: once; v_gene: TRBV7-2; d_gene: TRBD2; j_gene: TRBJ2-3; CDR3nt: TGTGCCAGCAGCCTGGGACTAGCGGGATATTCGCAGTATTTT; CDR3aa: CASSLGLAGYSQYF
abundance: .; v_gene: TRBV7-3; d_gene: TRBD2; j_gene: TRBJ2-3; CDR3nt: TGTGCCAGCAGCACCGGGGGGGCCGCCGATACGCAGTATTTT; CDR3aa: CASSTGGAADTQYF
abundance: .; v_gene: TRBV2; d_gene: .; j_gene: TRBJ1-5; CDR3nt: TGTGCCAGCCAGGACAGATATAGCAATCAGCCCCAGCATTTT; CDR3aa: CASQDRYSNQPQHF
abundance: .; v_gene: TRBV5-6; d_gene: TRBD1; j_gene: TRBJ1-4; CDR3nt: TGTGCCAGCAGCTCGGACAGGGTGGGGACGGGTGAAAAACTGTTTTTT; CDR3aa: CASSSDRVGTGEKLFF
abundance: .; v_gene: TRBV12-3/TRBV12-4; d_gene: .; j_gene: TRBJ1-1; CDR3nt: TGTGCCAGCAGTTTAAGGGGCAACACTGAAGCTTTCTTT; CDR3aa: CASSLRGNTEAFF
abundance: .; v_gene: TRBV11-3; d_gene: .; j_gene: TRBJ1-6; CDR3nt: TGTGCCAGCAGCTTGAGTGATGAGGGTTCACCCCTCCACTTT; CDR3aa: CASSLSDEGSPLHF